This T cell receptor beta chain emerged from a study of CD8+CD57+ T cells in acquired aplastic anemia listed by TCRdb under 2018. In the study overall: DNA extracted from sorted CD4+ and CD8+ cells had a mean of around 3.3 ug, with a range of roughly 0.18 to 27.4 ug. An average of roughly 10 million reads for CD4+ cells and 11 million to 12 million reads for CD8+ cells was obtained from healthy donor samples.

Deletion took 0 bases off V and 4 bases off J, with a span of 12 bases between the germline ends. From cysteine to phenylalanine, the CDR3 is 15 amino acids long. Of all the DNA, just the CDR3 is kept, 45 bases in frame from base 1. From a lookup of the germline V gene, CDR1 and CDR2 are LGHNA and YSLEER. Profiling of TCR beta VDJ combinations and CDR3 sequences used genomic DNA as the template. An Illumina HiSeq 2000 was the platform used for TCR repertoire sequencing. The study's processing was this. Repertoires were assessed using TRBV/TRBJ rearrangement plots, CDR3 size and DJ length profiles, and Simpson's diversity index. The most abundant DNA sequence in the deep sequencing data was defined as the immunodominant clone. CDR3 amino acid sequences were screened for sharing across subjects and compared with published repertoires and the VDJdb database. TCRdb reanalyzed the raw reads on its own, using fastp at Q25 for trimming and MiXCR for clone calling, and kept in-frame beta chains. Every entry covers one CDR3 protein and lists the most common genes and DNA from its rows. These V and J calls originate from TCRdb's pipeline instead of the authors' own analysis. For this sample there are around 400,000 distinct CDR3 sequences; roughly 64% appear just once. The top ten constitute approximately 4% of the sample.

Ten or more counts support this clonotype. Its specific antigen is unknown. The record has no base qualities; no much larger clone is one base away. In this study, sorted CD4+ and CD8+ T cells from the blood of healthy subjects and of severe aplastic anemia patients had their TCR repertoires deep-sequenced. Ficoll-Paque density gradient centrifugation was used to isolate peripheral blood mononuclear cells. Before DNA extraction, CD4+ and CD8+ T cells were sorted with FACS or magnetic beads. Paper-wide results and their limitations: About 30 CD8+ CDR3 sequences were found to be shared between patients and controls, but these sequences appeared to be highly expressed in patients and within the immunodominant clones of the patients. No significant difference in CD8+ Simpson's diversity was found between patients and healthy controls (P=0.060).

The chain uses TRBV4-3 and TRBJ1-1, with a tentative D gene TRBD1 over 5 matching bases. Sample: sorted CD4+, CD8+, or CD8+CD57+ T cells (not recorded which) from PBMCs. The TCR originated in a human donor in good health, serving as a control. The CDR3 in this case is CASSQDWGEITEAFF. The nucleotide sequence is TGCGCCAGCAGCCAAGATTGGGGGGAAATCACTGAAGCTTTCTTT.